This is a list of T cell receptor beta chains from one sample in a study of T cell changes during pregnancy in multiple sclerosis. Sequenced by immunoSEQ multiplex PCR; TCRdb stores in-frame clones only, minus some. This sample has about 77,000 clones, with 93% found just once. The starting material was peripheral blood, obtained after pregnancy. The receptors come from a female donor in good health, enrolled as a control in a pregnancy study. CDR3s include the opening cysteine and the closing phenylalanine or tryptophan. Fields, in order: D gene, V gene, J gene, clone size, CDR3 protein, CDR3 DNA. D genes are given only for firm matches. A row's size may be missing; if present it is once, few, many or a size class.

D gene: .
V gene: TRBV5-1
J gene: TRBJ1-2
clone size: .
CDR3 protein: CASSLEGANYGYTF
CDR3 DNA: TGCGCCAGCAGCTTGGAGGGAGCTAACTATGGCTACACCTTC

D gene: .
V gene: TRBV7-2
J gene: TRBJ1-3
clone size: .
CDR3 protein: CASSPGQISGNTIYF
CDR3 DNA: TGTGCCAGCAGCCCCGGACAGATCTCTGGAAACACCATATATTTT

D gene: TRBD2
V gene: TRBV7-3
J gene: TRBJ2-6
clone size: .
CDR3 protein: CASSMVAGEGPGANVLTF
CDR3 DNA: TGTGCCAGCTCCATGGTAGCGGGAGAGGGACCTGGGGCCAACGTCCTGACTTTC

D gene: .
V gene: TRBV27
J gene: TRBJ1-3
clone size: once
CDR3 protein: CASSPGAKGNTIYF
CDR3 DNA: TGTGCCAGCAGCCCAGGGGCTAAAGGAAACACCATATATTTT

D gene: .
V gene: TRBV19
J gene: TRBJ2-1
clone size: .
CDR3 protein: CASSILAESSYNEQFF
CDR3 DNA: TGTGCCAGTAGTATTTTAGCGGAAAGCTCCTACAATGAGCAGTTCTTC

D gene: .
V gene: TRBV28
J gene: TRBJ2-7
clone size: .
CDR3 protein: CASTDTGTYEQYF
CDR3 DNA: TGTGCCAGCACAGATACAGGGACCTACGAGCAGTACTTC

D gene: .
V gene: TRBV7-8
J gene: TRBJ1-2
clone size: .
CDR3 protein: CASSAAPDTRYGYTF
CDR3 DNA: TGTGCCAGCAGCGCGGCCCCGGACACCCGATATGGCTACACCTTC

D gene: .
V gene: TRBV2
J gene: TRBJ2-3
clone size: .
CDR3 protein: CASRLDSDTQYF
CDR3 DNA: TGTGCCAGCAGACTAGATTCAGATACGCAGTATTTT

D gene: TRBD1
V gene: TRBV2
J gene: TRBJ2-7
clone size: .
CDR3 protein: CANRQGAGSEQYF
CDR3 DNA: TGTGCCAATCGACAGGGGGCGGGGAGCGAGCAGTACTTC

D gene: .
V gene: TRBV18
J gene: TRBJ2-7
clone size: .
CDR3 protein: CASSGSRTSYEQYF
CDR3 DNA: TGTGCCAGCTCCGGGTCACGCACCTCCTACGAGCAGTACTTC

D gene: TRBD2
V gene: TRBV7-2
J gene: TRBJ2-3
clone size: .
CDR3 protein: CASSLDSSAGGSTDTQYF
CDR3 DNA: TGTGCCAGCAGCTTAGATAGTTCCGCGGGGGGATCGACAGATACGCAGTATTTT

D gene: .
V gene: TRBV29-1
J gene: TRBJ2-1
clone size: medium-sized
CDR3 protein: CSVEGTGLNEQFF
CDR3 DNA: TGCAGCGTTGAAGGAACAGGGTTGAATGAGCAGTTCTTC

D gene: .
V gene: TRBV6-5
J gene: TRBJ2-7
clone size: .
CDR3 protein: CASSQGGGYEQYF
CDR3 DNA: TGTGCCAGCAGCCAAGGGGGGGGCTACGAGCAGTACTTC

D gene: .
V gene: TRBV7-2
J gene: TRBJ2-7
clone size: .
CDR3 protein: CASSLQGYEQYF
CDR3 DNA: TGTGCCAGCAGCTTACAGGGCTACGAGCAGTACTTC

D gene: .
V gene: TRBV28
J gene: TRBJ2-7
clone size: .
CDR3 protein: CASSLPSESSEYF
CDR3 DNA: TGTGCCAGCAGTTTACCATCGGAGTCTTCCGAGTACTTC

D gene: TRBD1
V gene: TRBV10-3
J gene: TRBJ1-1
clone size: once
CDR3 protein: CAISESQGAANTEAFF
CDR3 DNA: TGTGCCATCAGTGAGTCGCAGGGGGCGGCGAACACTGAAGCTTTCTTT

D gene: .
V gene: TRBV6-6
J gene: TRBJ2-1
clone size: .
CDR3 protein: CASRSHNGGNEQFF
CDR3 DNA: TGTGCCAGCCGCAGTCACAATGGAGGCAATGAGCAGTTCTTC

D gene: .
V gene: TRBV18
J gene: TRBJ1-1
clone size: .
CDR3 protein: CASSPMGGTEAFF
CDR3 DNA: TGTGCCAGCTCACCAATGGGGGGCACTGAAGCTTTCTTT

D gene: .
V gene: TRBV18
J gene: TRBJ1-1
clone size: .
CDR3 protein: CASSPLTEAFF
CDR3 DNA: TGTGCCAGCTCACCATTAACAGAAGCTTTCTTT

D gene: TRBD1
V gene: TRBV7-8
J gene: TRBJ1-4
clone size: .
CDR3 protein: CASSNFPDRANEKLFF
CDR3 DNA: TGTGCCAGCAGCAACTTCCCGGACAGGGCTAATGAAAAACTGTTTTTT

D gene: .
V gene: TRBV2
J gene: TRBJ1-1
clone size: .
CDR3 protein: CASSPWAGGMNTEAFF
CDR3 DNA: TGTGCCAGCAGCCCATGGGCGGGCGGCATGAACACTGAAGCTTTCTTT

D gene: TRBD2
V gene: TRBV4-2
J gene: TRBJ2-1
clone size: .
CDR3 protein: CASSQGPGLAGLNEQFF
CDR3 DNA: TGTGCCAGCAGCCAAGGCCCGGGACTAGCGGGACTCAATGAGCAGTTCTTC

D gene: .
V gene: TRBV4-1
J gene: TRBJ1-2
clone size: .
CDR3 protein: CASSHGSGGGYTF
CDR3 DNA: TGCGCCAGCAGCCATGGTTCCGGCGGGGGCTACACCTTC

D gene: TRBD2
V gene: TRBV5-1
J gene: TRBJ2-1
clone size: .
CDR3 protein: CASSRAGGPYNEQFF
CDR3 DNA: TGCGCCAGCAGCAGAGCGGGAGGACCTTACAATGAGCAGTTCTTC

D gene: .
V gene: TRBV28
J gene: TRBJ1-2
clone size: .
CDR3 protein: CASSLSSGQDYGYTF
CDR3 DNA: TGTGCCAGCTCCCTAAGTTCGGGACAAGACTATGGCTACACCTTC

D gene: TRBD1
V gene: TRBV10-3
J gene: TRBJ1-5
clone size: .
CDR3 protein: CATGTGWNQPQHF
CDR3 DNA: TGTGCCACCGGGACAGGTTGGAATCAGCCCCAGCATTTT

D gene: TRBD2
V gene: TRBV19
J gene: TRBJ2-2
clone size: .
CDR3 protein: CASSIVLKLLAGARTGELFF
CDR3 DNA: TGTGCCAGTAGTATAGTCCTCAAACTACTAGCGGGAGCCCGCACCGGGGAGCTGTTTTTT

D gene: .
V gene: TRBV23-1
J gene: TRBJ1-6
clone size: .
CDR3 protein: CASSRPDLYNSPLHF
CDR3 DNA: TGCGCCAGCAGTCGTCCGGACTTATATAATTCACCCCTCCACTTT

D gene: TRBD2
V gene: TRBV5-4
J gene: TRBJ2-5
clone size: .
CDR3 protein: CASSLTSGTGETQYF
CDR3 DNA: TGTGCCAGCAGCCTGACTAGCGGTACGGGAGAGACCCAGTACTTC

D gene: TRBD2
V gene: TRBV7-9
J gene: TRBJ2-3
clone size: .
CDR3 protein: CASSLEARGGRYF
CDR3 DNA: TGTGCCAGCAGCTTAGAGGCCCGGGGGGGGAGGTATTTT

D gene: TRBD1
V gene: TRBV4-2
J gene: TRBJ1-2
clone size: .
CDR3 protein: CASSQEGPRTGSEGCTF
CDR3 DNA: TGTGCCAGCAGCCAAGAAGGTCCCCGGACAGGTTCGGAAGGCTGCACCTTC

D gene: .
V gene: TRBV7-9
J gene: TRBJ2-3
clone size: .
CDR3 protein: CASSLGGGATDTQYF
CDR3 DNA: TGTGCCAGCAGCTTAGGGGGCGGGGCCACAGATACGCAGTATTTT

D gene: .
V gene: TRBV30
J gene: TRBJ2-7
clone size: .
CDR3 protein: CAWSRGGYEQYF
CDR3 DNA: TGTGCCTGGAGTAGGGGCGGTTACGAGCAGTACTTC

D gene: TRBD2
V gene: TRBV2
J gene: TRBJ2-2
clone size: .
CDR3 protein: CASSERGLTSGVVNTGELFF
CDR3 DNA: TGTGCCAGCAGTGAAAGGGGTTTGACTAGCGGGGTTGTGAACACCGGGGAGCTGTTTTTT

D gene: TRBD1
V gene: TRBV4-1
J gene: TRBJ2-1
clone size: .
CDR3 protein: CASTHTDREKIDEQFF
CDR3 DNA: TGCGCCAGCACACATACCGACAGGGAGAAGATCGATGAGCAGTTCTTC

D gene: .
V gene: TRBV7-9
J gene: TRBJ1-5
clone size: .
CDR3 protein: CASSEGGKSNQPQHF
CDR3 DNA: TGTGCCAGCAGCGAAGGGGGTAAGAGCAATCAGCCCCAGCATTTT

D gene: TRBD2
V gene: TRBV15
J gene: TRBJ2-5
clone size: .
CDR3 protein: CATSKAGGRETQYF
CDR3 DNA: TGTGCCACCAGCAAAGCGGGGGGAAGAGAGACCCAGTACTTC

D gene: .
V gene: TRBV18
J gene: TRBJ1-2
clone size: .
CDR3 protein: CASSPNRTPARGYTF
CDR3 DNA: TGTGCCAGCTCACCGAACAGGACCCCTGCTCGGGGCTACACCTTC

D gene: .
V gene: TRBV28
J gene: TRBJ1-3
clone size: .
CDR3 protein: CASSLHSRGNTIYF
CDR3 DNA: TGTGCCAGCAGTCTCCATTCGCGGGGAAACACCATATATTTT

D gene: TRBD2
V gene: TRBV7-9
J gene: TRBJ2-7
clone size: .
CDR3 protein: CASSLDQRGPDVYEQYF
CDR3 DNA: TGTGCCAGCAGCTTAGATCAGCGGGGCCCGGACGTATACGAGCAGTACTTC

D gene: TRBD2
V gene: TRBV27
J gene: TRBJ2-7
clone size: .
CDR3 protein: CASRRGASYEQYF
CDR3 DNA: TGTGCCAGCAGGCGGGGGGCTTCCTACGAGCAGTACTTC

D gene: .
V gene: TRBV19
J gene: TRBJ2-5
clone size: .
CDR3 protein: CASSIGTAPLHETQYF
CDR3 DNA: TGTGCCAGTAGTATAGGGACAGCGCCTCTGCACGAGACCCAGTACTTC

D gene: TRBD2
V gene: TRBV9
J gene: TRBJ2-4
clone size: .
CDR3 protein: CASSGRLAGGTKNIQYF
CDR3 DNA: TGTGCCAGCAGCGGAAGACTAGCGGGAGGAACCAAAAACATTCAGTACTTC

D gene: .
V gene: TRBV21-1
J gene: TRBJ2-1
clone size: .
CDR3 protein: CASSIAGGHNEQFF
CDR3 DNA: TGTGCCAGCAGCATAGCGGGGGGGCACAATGAGCAGTTCTTC

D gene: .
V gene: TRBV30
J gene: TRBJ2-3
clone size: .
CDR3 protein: CAWSKQGITDTQYF
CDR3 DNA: TGTGCCTGGAGTAAACAGGGTATCACAGATACGCAGTATTTT

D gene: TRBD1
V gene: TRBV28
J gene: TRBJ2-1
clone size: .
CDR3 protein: CASSLRQGLGEQFF
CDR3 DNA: TGTGCCAGCAGTTTAAGACAGGGGTTGGGTGAGCAGTTCTTC

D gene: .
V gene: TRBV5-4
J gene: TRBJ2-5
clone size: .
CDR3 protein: CASSLGPAGRETQYF
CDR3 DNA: TGTGCCAGCAGCTTGGGTCCCGCGGGGCGAGAGACCCAGTACTTC

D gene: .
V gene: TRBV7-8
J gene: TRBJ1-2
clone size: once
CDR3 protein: CASSYSNYGYTF
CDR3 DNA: TGTGCCAGCAGCTATAGTAACTATGGCTACACCTTC

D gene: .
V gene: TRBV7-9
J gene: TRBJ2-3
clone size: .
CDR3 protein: CASSLVWSGTDTQYF
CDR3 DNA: TGTGCCAGCAGCTTGGTTTGGTCAGGAACCGATACGCAGTATTTT

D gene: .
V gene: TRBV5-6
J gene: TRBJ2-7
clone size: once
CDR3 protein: CASSLVAEQYF
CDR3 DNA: TGTGCCAGCAGCTTGGTAGCCGAGCAGTACTTC

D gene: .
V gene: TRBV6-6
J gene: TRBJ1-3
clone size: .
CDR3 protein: CASSPRQDGNTIYF
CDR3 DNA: TGTGCCAGCAGTCCGCGACAGGACGGAAACACCATATATTTT